This TCR beta chain stems from a study of T-cell reconstitution after alpha-beta-depleted transplantation in children. This clonotype came up a few times. As yet, its antigen is unknown. Germline V gives CDR1 KGHSH, CDR2 LQKENI. The CDR3 extends over 13 amino acids. Trimming pared 8 bases from V and 1 base from J, leaving 10 bases between. As it was prepared, the TCRbeta library received unique molecular identifiers. TCRdb re-called the PCR reads with MiXCR, one entry per CDR3 protein. The sample records about 300,000 distinct CDR3 sequences, roughly 8.2% being singletons. Findings of the study overall: Most T-cell counts and diversity one year after the transplant came from T cells that were newly produced.

The V call is TRBV18, the J call TRBJ2-3; D gene unclear. The receptor was isolated from a female patient between 2 and 15 years old who had a stem cell transplant for Fanconi anemia, so the T cells may come from the graft donor. The sample in question was peripheral blood, obtained 360 days after TCRalphabeta/CD19-depleted stem cell transplant. The chain's CDR3 is CASAVYRTDTQYF. In DNA form, the CDR3 reads TGTGCCAGCGCAGTATACCGCACAGATACGCAGTATTTT.